This T cell receptor beta chain was observed in a study of OX40 agonist ivuxolimab in advanced cancers. About the research overall: Partial responses were achieved by three patients, of whom one had hepatocellular carcinoma and two had cutaneous melanoma.

Germline V gives CDR1 SGHAT, CDR2 FQNNGV. Trimming cost V 4 bases and J 3 bases, with 10 bases left between them. CDR3 length: 13 residues. Some clones are missing from TCRdb's copy, which holds only in-frame ones; the method was immunoSEQ multiplex PCR. This table has fewer than 120,000 clones, roughly 90% appearing once. Worth noting for this clone: Antigen unknown.

Study conclusions and caveats: The study found that CD8+ T cells averaged more expanded clones than CD4+.

The chain has TRBV11-2 and TRBJ2-7; the D gene is possibly TRBD2 (6 bases). Sequenced material: CD4+ or CD8+ T cells sorted from blood, taken in a trial of the OX40 agonist ivuxolimab. This clonotype was sampled from an adult with an advanced solid tumor such as melanoma, head and neck, liver or kidney cancer. CDR3 in amino acids: CASSSRTNYEQYF. The CDR3, as DNA: TGTGCCAGCAGCTCGCGGACTAACTACGAGCAGTACTTC.